In this sample, the clone carrying this TCR beta chain turned up many times. There are 16 residues in the CDR3. Germline CDR1 SGHTA, CDR2 FQGTGA. V dropped 2 bases and J dropped 0 bases, with 12 bases sitting between them. cDNA molecules carried unique molecular identifiers, and template switching added a universal primer site. TCRdb reprocessed the 5' RACE reads with MiXCR, giving one entry per CDR3 protein. The top ten hold 0.98% of the sample, which has 650,000 to 800,000 distinct CDR3 sequences, around 8.3% seen once. The data are from a study of identical twins. These data also formed part of another study, on yellow fever vaccine responses in identical twins.

Sequenced input: PBMCs. This chain joins TRBV7-3 and TRBJ2-3; possibly TRBD1 for D (6 bases). The clonotype comes from a woman aged 18 to 35 in good health. CDR3: CASSLGQHPSTDTQYF. CDR3 sequence (DNA): TGTGCCAGCAGCTTAGGACAGCACCCTAGCACAGATACGCAGTATTTT.